This T cell receptor (beta chain) was sequenced for a study of vaccination and CD4 T cells after COVID-19. At the level of the study: Ranging from 14 to 241, the interval between dose two and post-vaccine sampling had a median of approximately 77 days. Overlapping SARS-CoV-2, HCoV-NL63, HCoV-OC43 and HCoV-229E spike peptides stimulated the cells.

On this clonotype itself: Its antigen is not known.

Trimming cost V 2 bases and J 5 bases, with 15 bases left between them. CDR3 length: 16 residues. Germline CDR1 reads SGHTA; CDR2 reads FQGNSA. This sample's treatment: approximately nine-day PBMC culture with coronavirus spike peptide pools or control peptides (ViraFEST assay). Every well contained 1.5 million to 2.5 million PBMCs, which were grown with around 10 IU/ml IL-2 and roughly 10 ug/ml peptide pools. The Oncomine TCR Beta short-read assay was what sequenced the DNA obtained from cultured CD4+ T cells. Scientists extracted genomic DNA from CD4+ T cells grown in culture. In TCRdb, the PCR reads were re-called with MiXCR into one record per CDR3 protein. Of about 13,000 distinct CDR3 sequences in the sample, around 40% were seen once.

The V gene is TRBV7-2, the J gene TRBJ2-2; perhaps TRBD2 as D (6 bases). The sequence was obtained from a human donor who had recovered from COVID-19. The sample in question was CD4+ T cells from blood, cultured in vitro, obtained after SARS-CoV-2 vaccination. CDR3 in DNA: TGTGCCAGCAGCTTAAGGTTCGGGGACTCGACCGGGGAGCTGTTTTTT. Translation: CASSLRFGDSTGELFF.